One sample yielded the 13 T cell receptor beta chains listed below, sequenced in a study of T cell responses to AZD1222 COVID-19 vaccine. Some clones are missing from TCRdb's copy, which holds only in-frame ones; the method was immunoSEQ multiplex PCR. The profile covers over 75,000 clones, with around 88% appearing a single time and 11% taken by the ten largest. The sample was peripheral blood, taken 28 days after the second AZD1222 dose. The receptor source for this set is an adult who received the AZD1222 COVID-19 vaccine.

The rearrangement joins TRBV6-2 or TRBV6-3 to TRBJ2-3; D is perhaps TRBD2 (6 bases). The CDR3 covers 16 residues. CDR1 and CDR2 (germline): MNHEY, SVGEGT. Trimming stripped 0 bases from V and 6 bases from J, with 16 bases between. DNA for the CDR3: TGTGCCAGCAGTTACTCGAAGTCGGGGGACCGGGATACGCAGTATTTT. Protein sequence: CASSYSKSGDRDTQYF.

The chain combines TRBV27 with TRBJ1-2; D uncertain. The germline V and J ends were trimmed by 6 bases and 4 bases, with 12 bases remaining between them. The CDR3 spans 13 residues. Germline CDR1 is MNHEY and CDR2 is SMNVEV (reference sequence). CDR3 residues: CASSPGASYGYTF. For the CDR3, the DNA is TGTGCCAGCAGCCCCGGAGCGTCCTATGGCTACACCTTC.

The chain employs TRBV6-5 and TRBJ1-1; TRBD1 matches at 7 bases. Per germline, CDR1 MNHEY and CDR2 SVGAGI. Germline trimming cut 0 bases from V and 4 bases from J; bases unmatched to any gene: 5. The CDR3 has 15 amino acids. CDR3 loop: CASSYSIKGATEAFF. The CDR3 DNA reads TGTGCCAGCAGTTACTCGATCAAGGGGGCCACTGAAGCTTTCTTT.

This clone was detected a few times. The chain carries TRBV7-2 and TRBJ2-7; 9 positions match TRBD2. This CDR3 region has 15 residues. Germline V gene sequence: CDR1 SGHTA, CDR2 FQGNSA. Trimming took 2 bases from V and 3 from J; bases not matched to a gene: 5. CDR3 DNA sequence: TGTGCCAGCAGCTTACTAGCGGGACCATACTACGAGCAGTACTTC. Translated: CASSLLAGPYYEQYF. Supplemented by reference TRBV7-2 and TRBJ2-7, the full variable domain reads GAGVSQSPSNKVTEKGKDVELRCDPISGHTALYWYRQSLGQGLEFLIYFQGNSAPDKSGLPSDRFSAERTGGSVSTLTIQRTQQEDSAVYLCASSLLAGPYYEQYFGPGTRLTVT.

The chain employs TRBV7-2 and TRBJ2-2, with D possibly TRBD2 on 6 matching bases. The germline gives CDR1 SGHTA, CDR2 FQGNSA. V gave up 4 bases and J gave up 4 bases, with 10 bases separating them. The CDR3 is 14 residues long. The CDR3 loop is CASSYRAGTGELFF. CDR3 nucleotide sequence: TGTGCCAGCAGCTATCGAGCGGGCACCGGGGAGCTGTTTTTT.

This clone was seen more than once but under ten times. V usage is TRBV4-1 and J usage is TRBJ1-1, with 7 bases that match TRBD1. Per germline, CDR1 MGHRA and CDR2 YSYEKL. V gave up 2 bases and J gave up 3 bases; unmatched junction bases: 0. The CDR3 contains 13 residues. The CDR3 DNA is TGCGCCAGCAGCCAACAGGGGGACACTGAAGCTTTCTTT. Encoded protein: CASSQQGDTEAFF.

The CDR3 spells CATSRRGANTGELFF. DNA for the CDR3: TGTGCCACCAGTCGTAGGGGGGCGAACACCGGGGAGCTGTTTTTT. V usage is TRBV24-1 and J usage is TRBJ2-2; tentatively, D is TRBD1 or TRBD2 (6 bases each). The germline V gene encodes CDR1 KGHDR and CDR2 SFDVKD. The V gene lost 6 bases and the J gene lost 0 bases, with 10 bases spanning the gap. CDR3 length equals 15 residues.

The gene calls are TRBV6-2 or TRBV6-3 and TRBJ1-5; tentatively, D is TRBD1 (5 bases). The germline gives CDR1 MNHEY, CDR2 SVGEGT. Trimming took off 5 bases at V and 2 bases at J, with 10 bases between the two ends. The CDR3 sequence is 14 residues long. CDR3 sequence reads: CASSRGLRNQPQHF. In DNA, the CDR3 is TGTGCCAGCAGTCGGGGACTACGCAATCAGCCCCAGCATTTT.

The rearrangement joins TRBV24-1 to TRBJ2-6; D unclear. CDR1 and CDR2 (germline): KGHDR, SFDVKD. The V end was cut by 5 bases, the J end by 0 bases, with 4 bases between. The CDR3 is 14 amino acids. The CDR3 reads CATSVSSGANVLTF. CDR3 nucleotides: TGTGCCACCAGTGTCAGCTCTGGGGCCAACGTCCTGACTTTC.

This clone occurred once. V and J are TRBV5-1 and TRBJ2-3; the D is unclear. The CDR3 is 14 residues long. Germline CDR1 is SGHRS and CDR2 is YFSETQ. V gave up 0 bases and J gave up 1 base, with 6 bases separating them. In DNA form, the CDR3 reads TGCGCCAGCAGCTTGGGGCAGCGCACAGATACGCAGTATTTT. Protein product: CASSLGQRTDTQYF.

This clone came up once. The J gene is TRBJ1-6, the V gene TRBV7-2; TRBD1 matches 7 bases. Germline V gene lookup returns CDR1 SGHTA and CDR2 FQGNSA. J was trimmed by 4 bases and V by 5 bases; bases with no gene match: 11. The CDR3 is 17 residues long. This CDR3 reads CASSPLPGQFYNSPLHF. The CDR3 DNA reads TGTGCCAGCAGCCCCTTGCCGGGACAGTTTTATAATTCACCCCTCCACTTT.

V and J are TRBV15 and TRBJ1-2; D gene uncertain. V was trimmed by 0 bases and J by 2 bases, leaving 13 bases between them. Looked up from germline, CDR1 is LNHNV and CDR2 is YYDKDF (reference sequence). The CDR3 is 16 residues long. This CDR3 is CATSRDRVQANYGYTF. The CDR3 DNA sequence: TGTGCCACCAGCAGAGATCGGGTTCAGGCGAACTATGGCTACACCTTC. Supplemented by reference TRBV15 and TRBJ1-2, the full variable domain reads DAMVIQNPRYQVTQFGKPVTLSCSQTLNHNVMYWYQQKSSQAPKLLFHYYDKDFNNEADTPDNFQSRRPNTSFCFLDIRSPGLGDTAMYLCATSRDRVQANYGYTFGSGTRLTVV.

The chain couples TRBV9 to TRBJ1-2; D might be TRBD1 (5 bases). This CDR3 is 15 amino acids long. Trimming removed 3 bases at V and 8 bases at J, with 20 bases between. Germline lookup yields CDR1 SGDLS and CDR2 YYNGEE. The CDR3 DNA is TGTGCCAGCAGCGAATACGAAGCAGGGATCCAAGGCTACACCTTC. Its translation is CASSEYEAGIQGYTF.